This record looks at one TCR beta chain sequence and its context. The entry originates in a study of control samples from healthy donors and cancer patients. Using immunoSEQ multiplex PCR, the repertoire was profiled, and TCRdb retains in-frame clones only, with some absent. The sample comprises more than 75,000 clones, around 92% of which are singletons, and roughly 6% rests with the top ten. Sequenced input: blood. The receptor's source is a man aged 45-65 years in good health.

DNA for the CDR3: TGTGCCAGCAGCTCTATTACAGGGTTGAACACTGAAGCTTTCTTT. Protein: CASSSITGLNTEAFF. This chain connects TRBV7-9 to TRBJ1-1; D perhaps matches TRBD1 (6 bases). The V end was cut by 4 bases, the J end by 0 bases, with 12 bases between. The CDR3 covers 15 residues. Germline V gene sequence: CDR1 SEHNR, CDR2 FQNEAQ (reference sequence). Together with reference TRBV7-9 and TRBJ1-1, the CDR3 gives the full variable domain: DTGVSQNPRHKITKRGQNVTFRCDPISEHNRLYWYRQTLGQGPEFLTYFQNEAQLEKSRLLSDRFSAERPKGSFSTLEIQRTEQGDSAMYLCASSSITGLNTEAFFGQGTRLTVV.